This section outlines one T cell receptor (beta chain) sequence together with its context. This entry is derived from a study of blood T cell repertoires in COVID-19. Across the whole study: The study drew acute and convalescent COVID-19 samples from the United States, Italy and Spain.

Patients from Seattle were sampled longitudinally, starting during active infection. Authors' data handling: Amplification of reference gene primers was used by the study to estimate nucleated cell counts. The table came from immunoSEQ multiplex PCR; TCRdb's copy has only in-frame clones and leaves some out. D and trimming come from the DNA, and the V and J calls and clone size come from that table. This sample has 85,000 to 100,000 clones, with approximately 88% found just once. Germline loops: CDR1 SGDLS, CDR2 YYNGEE. There are 14 residues in the CDR3. J gave up 6 bases and V 4 bases, and 3 bases lay outside the gene matches.

Sequencing was performed on peripheral blood. The chain recombines TRBV9 with TRBJ1-4, with 10 nucleotides matching TRBD1. This receptor was obtained from a woman aged 55 to 70 with COVID-19, enrolled during active disease. The CDR3 here is CASSKTGGYEKLFF. The CDR3 nucleotides read TGTGCCAGCAGCAAGACAGGGGGCTATGAAAAACTGTTTTTT.